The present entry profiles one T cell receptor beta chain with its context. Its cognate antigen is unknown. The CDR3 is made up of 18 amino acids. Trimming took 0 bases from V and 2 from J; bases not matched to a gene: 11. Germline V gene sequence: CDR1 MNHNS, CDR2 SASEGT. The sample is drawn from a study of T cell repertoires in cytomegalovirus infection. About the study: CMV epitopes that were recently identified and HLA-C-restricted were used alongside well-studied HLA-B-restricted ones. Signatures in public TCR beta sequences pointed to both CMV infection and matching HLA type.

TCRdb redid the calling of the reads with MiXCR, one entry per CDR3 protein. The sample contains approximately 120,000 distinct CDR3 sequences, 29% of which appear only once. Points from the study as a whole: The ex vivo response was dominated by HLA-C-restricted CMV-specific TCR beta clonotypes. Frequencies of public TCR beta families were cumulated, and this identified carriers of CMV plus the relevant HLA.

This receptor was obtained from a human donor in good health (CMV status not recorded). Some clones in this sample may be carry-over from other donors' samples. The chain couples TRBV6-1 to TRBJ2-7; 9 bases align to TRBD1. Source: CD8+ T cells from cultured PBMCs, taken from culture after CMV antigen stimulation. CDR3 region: CASSEALRTGTGTYEQYF. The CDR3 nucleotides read TGTGCCAGCAGTGAAGCGCTTCGGACAGGGACAGGGACCTACGAGCAGTACTTC.